The 12 T cell receptor beta chains presented below share a single source sample, sequenced in a study of technical replicates of blood from a few donors. Sequencing used immunoSEQ multiplex PCR; TCRdb keeps in-frame clones, though not all of them. The repertoire holds about 79,000 clones, with 75% to 95% as singletons. The sequencing sample was made of T cells isolated from PBMCs. These receptors originate from a human donor in good health. Some clones in this sample may be carry-over from other donors' samples.

The rearrangement uses TRBV19 and TRBJ2-7; possibly TRBD2 for D (6 bases). The germline V and J ends were trimmed by 5 bases and 4 bases, with 9 bases remaining between them. CDR1 and CDR2 (germline): LNHDA, SQIVND (reference sequence). This CDR3 region has 12 residues. The DNA for the CDR3 is TGTGCCAGTAGTGGGGACTCATACGAGCAGTACTTC. It translates to CASSGDSYEQYF. The complete variable domain, with remaining parts taken from reference TRBV19 and TRBJ2-7, reads DGGITQSPKYLFRKEGQNVTLSCEQNLNHDAMYWYRQDPGQGLRLIYYSQIVNDFQKGDIAEGYSVSREKKESFPLTVTSAQKNPTAFYLCASSGDSYEQYFGPGTRLTVT.

This chain connects TRBV28 to TRBJ2-7; D might be TRBD1 (6 bases). Germline values: CDR1 MDHEN, CDR2 SYDVKM. The CDR3 sequence is 13 residues long. The V and J ends lost 2 bases and 3 bases respectively, with 8 bases between them. CDR3 coding DNA: TGTGCCAGCAGTTTAAGAGGGGGCTACGAGCAGTACTTC. Protein product: CASSLRGGYEQYF. Looking up the rest from reference TRBV28 and TRBJ2-7 gives the full variable domain: DVKVTQSSRYLVKRTGEKVFLECVQDMDHENMFWYRQDPGLGLRLIYFSYDVKMKEKGDIPEGYSVSREKKERFSLILESASTNQTSMYLCASSLRGGYEQYFGPGTRLTVT.

The chain recombines TRBV28 with TRBJ1-1; TRBD1 matches at 9 bases. V lost 8 bases and J lost 1; bases outside the gene matches: 11. Germline V gene data show CDR1 as MDHEN and CDR2 as SYDVKM. The CDR3 is made up of 16 amino acids. The CDR3 reads CASLTGGKLSNTEAFF. The CDR3 region has the DNA TGTGCCAGCCTAACAGGGGGCAAACTTTCGAACACTGAAGCTTTCTTT.

This clone occurred once. The V and J genes are TRBV5-1 and TRBJ2-1; 7 bases are shared with TRBD2. The germline V gene encodes CDR1 SGHRS and CDR2 YFSETQ. Trimming cost V 0 bases and J 8 bases; bases outside gene matches: 8. This CDR3 has 15 residues. The CDR3 loop is CASSLEKVAGDEQFF. The CDR3 DNA follows: TGCGCCAGCAGCTTGGAAAAGGTCGCGGGAGATGAGCAGTTCTTC.

The chain combines TRBV10-3 with TRBJ1-2, with D perhaps matching TRBD1 (6 bases). In germline, CDR1 is ENHRY, CDR2 SYGVKD. The CDR3 sequence is 15 residues long. V lost 7 bases and J 0 bases, leaving 15 bases between the germline ends. The DNA for the CDR3 is TGTGCCATCACGACCCAGACAGGAACTAACTATGGCTACACCTTC. It is translated as CAITTQTGTNYGYTF.

The chain is built from TRBV6-5 and TRBJ2-1; TRBD2 might be the D (5 bases). Trimming cost V 0 bases and J 0 bases, with 6 bases left between them. The germline V gene encodes CDR1 MNHEY and CDR2 SVGAGI. The CDR3 loop spans 15 amino acids. The CDR3 region has the DNA TGTGCCAGCAGTTACTCAGGGAGCTCCTACAATGAGCAGTTCTTC. It encodes CASSYSGSSYNEQFF.

V is TRBV6-5 and J is TRBJ1-1; D uncertain. This CDR3 comprises 14 residues. The germline V gene has CDR1 MNHEY and CDR2 SVGAGI. Trimming cost V 2 bases and J 5 bases, with 12 bases left between them. CDR3 in DNA: TGTGCCAGCAGTTACGCAGCTGGAGGGACTGAAGCTTTCTTT. Translated: CASSYAAGGTEAFF.

V and J are TRBV28 and TRBJ1-1; the D is unclear. The CDR3 covers 13 residues. V lost 2 bases to trimming and J lost 3 bases, with 7 bases between them. Per germline, CDR1 MDHEN and CDR2 SYDVKM. The CDR3 DNA reads as TGTGCCAGCAGTTTAACGGTGGACACTGAAGCTTTCTTT. Translated, it gives CASSLTVDTEAFF.

The CDR3 sequence is CSVEGDRVLDEQFF. The CDR3 DNA reads as TGCAGCGTTGAAGGGGACAGGGTACTAGATGAGCAGTTCTTC. The rearrangement joins TRBV29-1 to TRBJ2-1, with 9 bases fitting TRBD1. V was pared by 1 base and J by 8 bases, with 6 bases of the junction left unmatched. The CDR3 is 14 residues long. Germline V gives CDR1 SQVTM, CDR2 ANQGSEA.

The chain carries TRBV18 and TRBJ2-3; no firm D call. CDR1 KGHSH and CDR2 LQKENI come from the germline V gene. The CDR3 loop spans 16 amino acids. The V end was cut by 2 bases, the J end by 0 bases, with 12 bases between. CDR3 amino acids: CASSPFPSSSTDTQYF. As DNA, the CDR3 is TGTGCCAGCTCACCATTTCCGAGTTCTAGCACAGATACGCAGTATTTT.

The V call is TRBV7-7, the J call TRBJ2-1, with D perhaps matching TRBD2 (5 bases). The CDR3 totals 16 residues. Trimming removed 4 bases from V and 4 bases from J, with 17 bases in between. Germline V gene sequence: CDR1 SSHAT, CDR2 FNYEAQ (reference sequence). The CDR3 bases are TGTGCCAGCAGCTCCGTGTTACAAGCGGAGTACAATGAGCAGTTCTTC. Translating gives CASSSVLQAEYNEQFF.

The J gene is TRBJ2-3, the V gene TRBV2; 11 bases align to TRBD2. The length of the CDR3 is 15 residues. V lost 5 bases and J lost 2; bases outside the gene matches: 3. The germline gives CDR1 SNHLY, CDR2 FYNNEI. The CDR3 DNA sequence: TGTGCCAGCAGTCTTAGCGGGAGGGACACAGATACGCAGTATTTT. Amino acid sequence: CASSLSGRDTDTQYF.